These 21 T cell receptor beta chains were sequenced from one sample in a study of T cell responses to AZD1222 COVID-19 vaccine. Profiling relied on immunoSEQ multiplex PCR, and the TCRdb table lists in-frame clones only, not all of them. The sample holds about 180,000 clones, around 90% seen once. The source material was peripheral blood, sampled on day 0 of AZD1222 vaccination. The receptors originated from an adult in good health.

The rearrangement uses TRBV7-9 and TRBJ1-4, with TRBD1 as a possible D gene (5 bases). The length of the CDR3 is 14 residues. Germline loops: CDR1 SEHNR, CDR2 FQNEAQ (reference sequence). Trimming pared 6 bases from V and 7 bases from J, leaving 15 bases between. The chain's CDR3 is CASSPQGKGEKLFF. Here the CDR3 DNA reads TGTGCCAGCAGTCCTCAGGGAAAGGGTGAAAAACTGTTTTTT.

V usage is TRBV5-8 and J usage is TRBJ1-1; TRBD1 matches 12 bases. V lost 3 bases, J lost 11 bases, and 8 bases stayed unmatched. Germline V gives CDR1 SGHTS, CDR2 YDEGEE. This CDR3 contains 14 residues. The CDR3 loop reads CASSSGTGGAEAFF. The DNA of the CDR3 is TGTGCCAGCAGCTCCGGGACAGGGGGCGCGGAGGCTTTCTTT.

This chain links TRBV5-1 with TRBJ2-3; possibly TRBD1 for D (5 bases). The germline CDR1 and CDR2 sequences are SGHRS and YFSETQ. This CDR3 contains 17 residues. Trimming stripped 0 bases from V and 1 base from J, with 15 bases between. CDR3 sequence (DNA): TGCGCCAGCAGCTTGGACAGCAAGACAGCTCGCACAGATACGCAGTATTTT. This encodes CASSLDSKTARTDTQYF.

This chain joins TRBV13 and TRBJ2-2; 9 bases align to TRBD1. V lost 5 bases to trimming and J lost 4 bases; unmatched junction nucleotides: 11. Germline CDR1 PRHDT, CDR2 FYEKMQ (reference sequence). The CDR3 totals 17 residues. CDR3 loop: CASSPAWGQGSTGELFF. The CDR3 DNA reads as TGTGCCAGCAGCCCCGCTTGGGGACAGGGATCCACCGGGGAGCTGTTTTTT.

This clone was counted between two and nine times. The chain uses TRBV5-1 and TRBJ1-5; 10 bases agree with TRBD1. V gave up 5 bases and J gave up 7 bases; unmatched junction bases: 9. The CDR3 has 15 amino acids. Germline V lookup: CDR1 SGHRS, CDR2 YFSETQ. Here the CDR3 reads CASSRSGQGGQPQHF. The CDR3 region has the DNA TGCGCCAGCAGTCGATCCGGACAGGGGGGGCAGCCCCAGCATTTT.

The V call is TRBV10-2, the J call TRBJ2-2; D is perhaps TRBD2 (5 bases). CDR1 and CDR2 (germline): WSHSY, SAAADI. V shed 4 bases and J shed 5 bases, with 5 bases lying between them. The CDR3 consists of 12 residues. Here the CDR3 DNA reads TGCGCCAGCAGTGGAGGGACCGGGGAGCTGTTTTTT. It translates to CASSGGTGELFF.

This chain connects TRBV30 to TRBJ1-1; no definite D call. Germline CDR1 is GTSNPN and CDR2 is SVGIG (reference sequence). CDR3 length: 15 amino acids. Trimming took off 1 base at V and 4 bases at J, with 16 bases between the two ends. The CDR3 DNA reads TGTGCCTGGAGTGAACCCTGGGAATCGGGCACTGAAGCTTTCTTT. Translated: CAWSEPWESGTEAFF. Looking up the rest from reference TRBV30 and TRBJ1-1 gives the full variable domain: SQTIHQWPATLVQPVGSPLSLECTVEGTSNPNLYWYRQAAGRGLQLLFYSVGIGQISSEVPQNLSASRPQDRQFILSSKKLLLSDSGFYLCAWSEPWESGTEAFFGQGTRLTVV.

This clone was counted a few times. This chain joins TRBV12-3 or TRBV12-4 and TRBJ2-7; tentative D call: TRBD1 (5 bases). V gave up 4 bases and J gave up 7 bases, with 11 bases separating them. The CDR3 sequence is 12 residues long. This CDR3 is CASSYGKGEQYF. The CDR3 coding sequence is TGTGCCAGCAGTTATGGGAAGGGGGAGCAGTACTTC.

The chain has TRBV3-1 (or the pseudogene TRBV3-2) and TRBJ1-1; maybe TRBD1 (6 bases). CDR1 and CDR2 (germline): LGHDT, YNNKEL (reference sequence). The CDR3 contains 14 residues. V was clipped by 8 bases and J by 11 bases, with 24 bases between them. The CDR3 spells CASGLKGGGRSAFF. DNA of the CDR3: TGTGCCAGCGGCCTAAAGGGCGGGGGGCGCTCGGCTTTCTTT.

The sample holds a few counts of this clone. V usage is TRBV5-8 and J usage is TRBJ2-7; D ambiguous. In germline, CDR1 is SGHTS, CDR2 YDEGEE. V gave up 2 bases and J gave up 3 bases, with 9 bases separating them. CDR3 size: 13 residues. Here the CDR3 DNA reads TGTGCCAGCAGCTTCGGTCAGAACTACGAGCAGTACTTC. It yields the protein CASSFGQNYEQYF.

This chain uses TRBV18 with TRBJ1-4, with D uncertain. V was trimmed by 1 base and J by 4 bases, leaving 4 bases between them. Germline V gene sequence: CDR1 KGHSH, CDR2 LQKENI. This CDR3 is 13 amino acids long. CDR3 loop: CASSPRFNEKLFF. CDR3 nucleotide sequence: TGTGCCAGCTCACCACGGTTTAATGAAAAACTGTTTTTT.

This clone appeared a single time. This chain joins TRBV5-5 and TRBJ2-2; D gene unclear. The V gene lost 0 bases and the J gene lost 1 base, with 7 bases spanning the gap. There are 15 residues in the CDR3. CDR1 and CDR2 from the germline V gene are SGHKS and YYEKEE (reference sequence). CDR3 DNA: TGTGCCAGCAGCTTGGCCTGGGGGAACACCGGGGAGCTGTTTTTT. Translated: CASSLAWGNTGELFF.

This chain uses TRBV2 with TRBJ2-6; tentatively, D is TRBD1 or TRBD2 (5 bases each). Trimming took off 4 bases at V and 0 bases at J, with 10 bases between the two ends. Germline CDR1 and CDR2: SNHLY and FYNNEI. CDR3 length: 16 amino acids. The chain's CDR3 is CASSGGRSSGANVLTF. Written as DNA, the CDR3 is TGTGCCAGCAGTGGGGGACGAAGCTCTGGGGCCAACGTCCTGACTTTC.

The J gene is TRBJ2-2, the V gene TRBV12-3 or TRBV12-4; D gene uncertain. Deletions cut 6 bases from V and 4 bases from J, with 6 bases between. The CDR3 extends over 12 amino acids. The CDR3, as DNA: TGTGCCAGCAGCGAAAGCACCGGGGAGCTGTTTTTT. This encodes CASSESTGELFF.

The rearrangement joins TRBV29-1 to TRBJ2-7; 10 bases agree with TRBD1. The CDR3 totals 16 residues. CDR1 and CDR2 from the germline V gene are SQVTM and ANQGSEA. V shed 4 bases, J shed 2 bases, and the junction held 11 bases outside the gene matches. Here the CDR3 DNA reads TGCAGCGTTGGCAGAGGGATCGGGACAGGGGCCTACGAGCAGTACTTC. It is translated as CSVGRGIGTGAYEQYF.

This chain links TRBV5-6 with TRBJ1-4; tentatively, D is TRBD1 (5 bases). This CDR3 region has 15 residues. The V gene's germline CDR1 is SGHDT and CDR2 YYEEEE. With 1 base removed from V and 8 bases from J, the gap between germline ends came to 15 bases. In DNA form, the CDR3 reads TGTGCCAGCAGCTTGTACGGTGGCCAGGGCGAAAAACTGTTTTTT. It is translated as CASSLYGGQGEKLFF. Filled out from reference TRBV5-6 and TRBJ1-4, the complete variable domain reads DAGVTQSPTHLIKTRGQQVTLRCSPKSGHDTVSWYQQALGQGPQFIFQYYEEEERQRGNFPDRFSGHQFPNYSSELNVNALLLGDSALYLCASSLYGGQGEKLFFGSGTQLSVL.

The V gene is TRBV4-1, the J gene TRBJ2-7, with 7 positions matching TRBD1. CDR3 length: 14 amino acids. Germline V lookup: CDR1 MGHRA, CDR2 YSYEKL. The J segment lost 5 bases and the V segment lost 4 bases, leaving 8 bases of the junction unmatched. This CDR3 reads CASSRSQGRDEQYF. CDR3 sequence (DNA): TGCGCCAGCAGCCGATCACAGGGGCGCGACGAGCAGTACTTC.

The rearrangement uses TRBV2 and TRBJ2-7; D ambiguous. CDR1 and CDR2 from the germline V gene are SNHLY and FYNNEI. This CDR3 comprises 12 residues. Trimming pared 8 bases from V and 0 bases from J, leaving 8 bases between. CDR3 loop: CASGFTSYEQYF. In DNA, the CDR3 is TGTGCCAGCGGCTTTACCTCCTACGAGCAGTACTTC.

This chain uses TRBV9 with TRBJ2-1; 9 bases fit TRBD2. Per germline, CDR1 SGDLS and CDR2 YYNGEE. Trimming at V came to 0 bases and at J to 9 bases, leaving 7 bases not matched to a gene. This CDR3 spans 15 amino acids. The CDR3 spells CASSVGLAGIGEQFF. The DNA for the CDR3 is TGTGCCAGCAGCGTAGGTCTAGCGGGGATCGGTGAGCAGTTCTTC.

The CDR3 nucleotides are TGCAGTGCTAGTCGATCCGGGGAGAATTCACCCCTCCACTTT. Residues: CSASRSGENSPLHF. The V call is TRBV20-1, the J call TRBJ1-6; no reliable D call. Deletions cut 3 bases from V and 7 bases from J, with 13 bases between. The CDR3 totals 14 residues. Germline V lookup: CDR1 DFQATT, CDR2 SNEGSKA (reference sequence).

This clone came up once. The chain recombines TRBV28 with TRBJ1-6; TRBD1 matches 10 bases. In germline, CDR1 is MDHEN, CDR2 SYDVKM. This CDR3 is 15 amino acids long. With 6 bases clipped from V and 9 bases from J, the junction kept 8 bases outside the gene matches. CDR3 sequence reads: CASRGTGEVRSPLHF. The CDR3 DNA sequence: TGTGCCAGCAGGGGGACAGGGGAGGTTCGTTCACCCCTCCACTTT.